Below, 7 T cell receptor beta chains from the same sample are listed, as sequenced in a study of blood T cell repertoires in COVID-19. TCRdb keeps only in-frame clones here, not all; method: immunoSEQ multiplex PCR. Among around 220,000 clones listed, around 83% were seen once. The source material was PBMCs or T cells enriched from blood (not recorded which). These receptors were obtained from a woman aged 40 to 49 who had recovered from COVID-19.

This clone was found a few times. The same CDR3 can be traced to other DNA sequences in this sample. The CDR3 protein is CASSGGQGAGTGELFF. CDR3 coding DNA: TGTGCCAGTAGTGGGGGACAGGGGGCAGGCACCGGGGAGCTGTTTTTT. The chain has TRBV19 and TRBJ2-2; TRBD1 matches at 12 bases. Losses at the gene ends were 5 bases for V and 4 bases for J; bases not matched to a gene: 5. CDR1 and CDR2 from the germline V gene are LNHDA and SQIVND (reference sequence). The CDR3 loop spans 16 amino acids.

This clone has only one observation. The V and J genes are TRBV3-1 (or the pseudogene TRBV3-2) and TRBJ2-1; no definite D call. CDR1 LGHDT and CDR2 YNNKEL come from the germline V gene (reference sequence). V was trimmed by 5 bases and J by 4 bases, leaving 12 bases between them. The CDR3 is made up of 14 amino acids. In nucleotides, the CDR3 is TGTGCCAGCAGCTCTCCCTCGGTTTACAATGAGCAGTTCTTC. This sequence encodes CASSSPSVYNEQFF.

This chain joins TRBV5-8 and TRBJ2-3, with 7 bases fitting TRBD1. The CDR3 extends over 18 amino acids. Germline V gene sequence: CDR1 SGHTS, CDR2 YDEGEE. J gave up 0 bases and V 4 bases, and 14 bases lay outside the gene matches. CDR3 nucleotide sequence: TGTGCCAGCAGCGTGACAGGGTACCAATACTCTAGCACAGATACGCAGTATTTT. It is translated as CASSVTGYQYSSTDTQYF.

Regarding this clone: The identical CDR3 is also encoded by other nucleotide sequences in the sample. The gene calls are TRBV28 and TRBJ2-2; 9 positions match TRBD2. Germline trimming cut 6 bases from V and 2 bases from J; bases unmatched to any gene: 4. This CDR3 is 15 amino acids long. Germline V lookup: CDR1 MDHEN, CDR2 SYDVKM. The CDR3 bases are TGTGCCAGCAGGCCGACTAGCGGCAACACCGGGGAGCTGTTTTTT. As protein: CASRPTSGNTGELFF.

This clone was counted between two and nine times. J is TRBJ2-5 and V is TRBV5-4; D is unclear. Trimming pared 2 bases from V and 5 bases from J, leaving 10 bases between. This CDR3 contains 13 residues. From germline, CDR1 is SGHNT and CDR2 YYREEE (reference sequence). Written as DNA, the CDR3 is TGTGCCAGCAGCTTCCTACCCCGGGAGACCCAGTACTTC. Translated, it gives CASSFLPRETQYF.

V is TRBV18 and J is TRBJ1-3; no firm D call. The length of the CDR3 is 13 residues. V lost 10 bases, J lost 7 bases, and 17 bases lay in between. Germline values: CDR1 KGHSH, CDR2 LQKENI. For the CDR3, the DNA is TGTGCCACCAACCCCGGAGTCGCGAACACCATATATTTT. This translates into CATNPGVANTIYF.

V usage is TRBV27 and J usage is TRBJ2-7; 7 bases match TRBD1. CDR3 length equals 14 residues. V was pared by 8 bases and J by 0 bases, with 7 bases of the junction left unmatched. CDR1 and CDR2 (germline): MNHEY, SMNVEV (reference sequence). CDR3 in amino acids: CASHDRASSYEQYF. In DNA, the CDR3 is TGTGCCAGCCATGACAGGGCGTCCTCCTACGAGCAGTACTTC.